This is a list of T cell receptor beta chains from one sample in a study of long-term antiretroviral therapy in people with HIV. Clones were read by immunoSEQ multiplex PCR, and TCRdb kept only the in-frame ones, dropping some. The table lists 25,000 to 30,000 clones, 85% to 90% of them singletons. The sample was unsorted PBMCs, taken 2.7 years after starting antiretroviral therapy. These receptors all stem from a man aged 35-49 years with HIV. CDR3s include the opening cysteine and the closing phenylalanine or tryptophan. Fields, in order: D gene, V gene, CDR3 protein. D genes are given only for firm matches.

>TRBD2|TRBV6-5
CASSYTASGNEQFF
>TRBD1|TRBV11-2
CASSWGQGAGNTIYF
>TRBD2|TRBV28
CAIRSSGRYEQYF
>.|TRBV19
CASSADSLSSYEQYF
>.|TRBV4-1
CASSQDPGPPSYEQYF
>TRBD2|TRBV4-1
CASSRSGRSSYEQYF
>.|TRBV4-2
CASSQARSGHDEKLFF
>.|TRBV30
CAWSVRQKGANYGYTF
>TRBD1|TRBV7-2
CASSPMDRSYGYTF
>TRBD1|TRBV6-6
CASSQDRANTGELFF
>.|TRBV4-1
CASSQNQGGLTTIISYEQYF
>TRBD1|TRBV30
CAWSTKDRGTIYF
>TRBD1|TRBV28
CASSSWTGSKEDQPQHF
>.|TRBV7-9
CASSLHEQFF
>.|TRBV4-1
CASSHRDTTDTQYF
>.|TRBV11-3
CASSLDPATDTQYF
>.|TRBV6-5
CASSYHGVGGNQPQHF
>TRBD2|TRBV28
CASSPPGLAESSYEQYF
>TRBD1|TRBV5-1
CASSIDRGGEAFF
>.|TRBV28
CASSQPPGQGLYEQYF
>.|TRBV21-1
CASSLYGQGVVSGPNSPLHF
>.|TRBV2
CAKSRAENTEAFF
>.|TRBV7-6
CASSLAPLDVGVNNEQFF
>.|TRBV6-1
CASSEAGFVGGGANVLTF
>.|TRBV28
CASSLNPQAGDGYTF
>.|TRBV19
CASSFGLNGGQFF
>.|TRBV5-6
CASSLAPGTLTDTQYF
>.|TRBV27
CASSSTTSWSSKNIQYF
>.|TRBV27
CASNWGVAQTIDTQYF
>.|TRBV28
CASSSGQSYEQYF
>.|TRBV4-3
CASSQAGRDEAFF
>.|TRBV10-1
CASSANGGPGELFF
>TRBD1|TRBV7-2
CASSVPGQGAPGYGYTF
>.|TRBV30
CAFTPDNYGYTF
>.|TRBV6-5
CATGGADYGYTF
>TRBD1|TRBV7-2
CASSLAGTGDGYTF
>.|TRBV2
CASSLTETNYGYTF
>.|TRBV18
CASSRGAGQPQHF
>TRBD1|TRBV6-5
CASSYPGGYEQYF
>.|TRBV9
CASSAFGGAMNTEAFF
>TRBD2|TRBV5-1
CASSSEASGGASEQFF
>.|TRBV2
CASRVGRSYEQYF
>TRBD1|TRBV28
CASSLTDRGQANEQFF
>.|TRBV5-8
CASSFRETQYF
>.|TRBV6-5
CASSQGGVKDNEQFF
>.|TRBV7-8
CASREGGVNTGELFF
>TRBD2|TRBV29-1
CSVEGGLAGLTDTQYF
>TRBD2|TRBV14
CASSPGTRSEQYF
>.|TRBV30
CAWSGGGGRKAGNTIYF
>TRBD1|TRBV5-1
CASSADRAASYEQYF